This TCR beta chain was sequenced during a study of shared clonotypes between healthy human individuals. General study findings and limits: For naive CD4 cells, roughly 4.8% of clonotypes were shared across four donors.

The CDR3 is 15 amino acids. The germline V gene encodes CDR1 LNHDA and CDR2 SQIVND (reference sequence). The V gene lost 1 base and the J gene lost 7 bases, with 14 bases spanning the gap. Clones were read by immunoSEQ multiplex PCR, and TCRdb kept only the in-frame ones, dropping some. Of roughly 760,000 clones listed, 74% are singletons. About this clone: Its antigen is unidentified.

None of the donors, who were healthy HIV-negative adults, had recently had acute infections or vaccinations. The clonotype comes from a woman in her 30s in good health. This chain links TRBV19 with TRBJ2-1; possibly TRBD2 for D (6 bases). Material: memory CD4+ T cells sorted from blood. Subset denoted: CD45RA-negative fraction. CDR3 loop: CASSIGGGIVNEQFF. As DNA, the CDR3 is TGTGCCAGTAGTATAGGGGGCGGGATCGTAAATGAGCAGTTCTTC.